This TCR beta chain is drawn from a study of blood T cell repertoires in COVID-19. Study-level information: Researchers got acute and convalescent COVID-19 samples from the United States, Italy and Spain. From T cells, B-cell-depleted T cells, or PBMCs came the material, which was cDNA or gDNA.

This CDR3 comprises 12 residues. Deletions cut 3 bases from V and 13 bases from J, with 13 bases between. Profiled with immunoSEQ multiplex PCR; TCRdb holds only in-frame clones, not every one. The sample lists about 230,000 clones, approximately 80% occurring once. The chain is built from TRBV12-3 or TRBV12-4 and TRBJ2-1, with a tentative D call TRBD1 (6 bases). Sequenced sample: peripheral blood. This TCR derives from a woman between 45 and 60 years old with acute or convalescent COVID-19. In DNA, the CDR3 is TGTGCCAGCAGTTTGCAGGGGATGGGACAGTTCTTC. It is translated as CASSLQGMGQFF.